The clone carrying this T cell receptor (beta chain) was counted ten times or more. Its antigen is undetermined. This sample was included in a study of T cell repertoires in cytomegalovirus infection. Study findings and constraints: Dominating the ex vivo response were TCR beta clonotypes that were CMV-specific and HLA-C-restricted. Using cumulative public TCR beta family frequency, the authors identified those who carried CMV together with the relevant HLA.

TCRdb recomputed calls from the reads with MiXCR, one row per CDR3 protein. Of approximately 750,000 distinct CDR3 sequences in the sample, approximately 34% were seen once. The sequence was collected from a human donor in good health (CMV status not recorded). Some clones in this sample may be carry-over from other donors' samples. Source material: PBMCs.

CDR3 nucleotide sequence: TGTGCCAGCAGCTTAGAAGCCCTAAGAAGCTCTGGGGCCAACGTCCTGACTTTC. Protein sequence: CASSLEALRSSGANVLTF. The chain uses TRBV7-2 and TRBJ2-6; unclear D gene. The V gene lost 1 base and the J gene lost 0 bases, with 13 bases spanning the gap. The germline CDR1 and CDR2 sequences are SGHTA and FQGNSA. This CDR3 contains 18 residues.